These 14 T cell receptor beta chains originate from one sample sequenced in a study of T cell responses to AZD1222 COVID-19 vaccine. TCRdb's copy holds only in-frame clones and misses some; the assay was immunoSEQ multiplex PCR. The sample includes some 160,000 clones, 80% to 95% of them seen just once. Sequencing was performed on peripheral blood, taken on day 0 of AZD1222 vaccination. The receptors were sampled from an adult in good health.

The chain recombines TRBV25-1 with TRBJ1-1; 8 bases map to TRBD1. Germline V gives CDR1 MGHDK, CDR2 SYGVNS. There are 14 residues in the CDR3. The V and J ends lost 7 bases and 0 bases, in that order; junction bases with no gene match: 4. CDR3 DNA sequence: TGTGCCAGCATTAAGACAGGGGTGAACACTGAAGCTTTCTTT. It yields the protein CASIKTGVNTEAFF.

The chain recombines TRBV2 with TRBJ1-5; 7 bases are a match to TRBD1. The trim removed 5 bases at V and 0 bases at J, leaving 1 base unmatched. This CDR3 comprises 14 residues. Looked up from germline, CDR1 is SNHLY and CDR2 is FYNNEI. DNA of the CDR3: TGTGCCAGCAGTCGACAGGGTAGCAATCAGCCCCAGCATTTT. It specifies CASSRQGSNQPQHF.

The V call is TRBV7-9, the J call TRBJ1-2; 8 bases align to TRBD1. Germline trimming cut 4 bases from V and 6 bases from J; bases unmatched to any gene: 7. Germline lookup yields CDR1 SEHNR and CDR2 FQNEAQ (reference sequence). CDR3 length: 14 amino acids. For the CDR3, the DNA is TGTGCCAGCAGCTCCCGAGACAGGGGAGATGGCTACACCTTC. As protein: CASSSRDRGDGYTF.

V and J are TRBV5-1 and TRBJ2-7; TRBD2 agrees at 14 bases. Germline loops: CDR1 SGHRS, CDR2 YFSETQ. The J segment lost 6 bases and the V segment lost 3 bases, leaving 5 bases of the junction unmatched. This CDR3 region has 15 residues. In DNA, the CDR3 is TGCGCCAGCAGCTCCTCGGGACTAGCGGGAGCCGAGCAGTACTTC. This codes for CASSSSGLAGAEQYF.

The V call is TRBV19, the J call TRBJ1-3, with D hard to call. The CDR3 loop spans 16 amino acids. The germline CDR1 and CDR2 sequences are LNHDA and SQIVND (reference sequence). With 5 bases removed from V and 0 bases from J, the gap between germline ends came to 14 bases. The CDR3 DNA is TGTGCCAGTAGTCTTGGGCAGGTGACCTCTGGAAACACCATATATTTT. It encodes CASSLGQVTSGNTIYF.

The chain joins TRBV20-1 to TRBJ1-5; D not certain. The germline V gene encodes CDR1 DFQATT and CDR2 SNEGSKA (reference sequence). With 3 bases removed from V and 4 bases from J, the gap between germline ends came to 7 bases. There are 12 residues in the CDR3. The chain's CDR3 is CSASARNQPQHF. CDR3 nucleotides: TGCAGTGCTAGTGCCCGGAATCAGCCCCAGCATTTT.

The CDR3 spells CASSPGQEHQPQHF. In nucleotides, the CDR3 is TGTGCCAGCAGCCCGGGACAGGAACATCAGCCCCAGCATTTT. The chain uses TRBV6-5 and TRBJ1-5, with TRBD1 matching over 8 bases. V was pared by 6 bases and J by 5 bases, with 6 bases of the junction left unmatched. Germline V gene data show CDR1 as MNHEY and CDR2 as SVGAGI. The CDR3 is 14 amino acids.

The V gene is TRBV2, the J gene TRBJ2-5, with 9 bases lining up with TRBD1. The CDR3 is made up of 14 amino acids. The V gene's germline CDR1 is SNHLY and CDR2 FYNNEI. The V segment lost 3 bases and the J segment 1 base; nucleotides outside the gene matches: 0. The CDR3 DNA reads as TGTGCCAGCAGTGAGGACAGGGGCCAAGAGACCCAGTACTTC. As protein: CASSEDRGQETQYF.

The chain has TRBV5-1 and TRBJ2-3; no clear D. Germline CDR1 and CDR2: SGHRS and YFSETQ. Between the trimmed V and J ends, which lost 0 bases and 2 bases, there was a span of 10 bases. The CDR3 runs 15 residues. CDR3 protein: CASSLVAADTDTQYF. As DNA, the CDR3 is TGCGCCAGCAGCTTGGTCGCGGCAGACACAGATACGCAGTATTTT.

The genes are TRBV19 and TRBJ2-1; D not resolved. Germline CDR1 LNHDA, CDR2 SQIVND (reference sequence). V was shortened by 5 bases and J by 3 bases, with 5 bases between the two germline ends. CDR3 length: 12 amino acids. This CDR3 is CASSPDYNEQFF. CDR3 in DNA: TGTGCCAGTAGTCCCGACTACAATGAGCAGTTCTTC.

V usage is TRBV19 and J usage is TRBJ2-4, with 9 positions matching TRBD1. This CDR3 has 15 residues. Germline values: CDR1 LNHDA, CDR2 SQIVND (reference sequence). V trimming: 6 bases; J trimming: 3 bases; junction bases outside the gene matches: 6. Here the CDR3 DNA reads TGTGCCAGTAGAACAGGGGGCGATGGCAAAAACATTCAGTACTTC. Protein: CASRTGGDGKNIQYF.

In DNA form, the CDR3 reads TGTGCCACCAGGAGAAATAGGGAAAATCCATCCTACGAGCAGTACTTC. Translated, it gives CATRRNRENPSYEQYF. This sequence joins TRBV24-1 and TRBJ2-7; D is undetermined. Germline V lookup: CDR1 KGHDR, CDR2 SFDVKD. The CDR3 runs 16 residues. Trimming pared 7 bases from V and 1 base from J, leaving 19 bases between.

This clone appeared a single time. The chain is built from TRBV19 and TRBJ1-1; D unresolved. Trimming cost V 6 bases and J 1 base, with 6 bases left between them. Looked up from germline, CDR1 is LNHDA and CDR2 is SQIVND (reference sequence). CDR3 length: 12 amino acids. The chain's CDR3 is CASSPQNTEAFF. The CDR3 DNA is TGTGCCAGTAGCCCCCAGAACACTGAAGCTTTCTTT. Using reference TRBV19 and TRBJ1-1 for the parts outside the CDR3, the full variable domain is DGGITQSPKYLFRKEGQNVTLSCEQNLNHDAMYWYRQDPGQGLRLIYYSQIVNDFQKGDIAEGYSVSREKKESFPLTVTSAQKNPTAFYLCASSPQNTEAFFGQGTRLTVV.

This CDR3 is CASSPISSYNSPLHF. CDR3 coding DNA: TGTGCCAGCAGTCCTATTAGCTCCTATAATTCACCCCTCCACTTT. The chain employs TRBV27 and TRBJ1-6; no reliable D call. Germline V lookup: CDR1 MNHEY, CDR2 SMNVEV (reference sequence). Trimming pared 5 bases from V and 0 bases from J, leaving 8 bases between. This CDR3 region has 15 residues.